This T cell receptor (beta chain) was obtained from a study of cytomegalovirus exposure and HLA in healthy donors. The PCR contained 60 Vbeta and 13 Jbeta primers. Here immunoSEQ multiplex PCR was the method, and the copy in TCRdb shows in-frame clones only, minus some. The sample consists of more than 80,000 clones, 86% of them appearing once. About this clone: Its antigen is as yet unknown.

The CDR3 contains 13 residues. CDR1 MRHNA and CDR2 SNTAGT come from the germline V gene. Trimming took 5 bases from V and 4 from J, leaving 8 bases between them. Broader study findings: Sequences of the TCR beta chain were said to predict the HLA-A and HLA-B alleles of most subjects accurately. Despite most TCR sequences being rare, some public TCRs occurred in many donors.

The donors gave bone marrow, and they were healthy. The receptor comes from a man aged 25-40 years in good health and CMV-seropositive. Input material: PBMCs. The chain links TRBV6-4 to TRBJ2-2, with D unresolved. CDR3 loop: CASSITATGELFF. CDR3 in DNA: TGTGCCAGCAGTATAACAGCCACCGGGGAGCTGTTTTTT.